These T cell receptor beta chains were read from a single sample in a study of cytotoxic CD8 clonotypes in ibrutinib-treated CLL. Some clones are missing from TCRdb's copy, which holds only in-frame ones; the method was immunoSEQ multiplex PCR. This table has 40,000 or so clones, approximately 45% appearing once. Sequenced here: PBMCs, sampled before ibrutinib treatment. The receptors were sampled from a human donor with chronic lymphocytic leukemia. CDR3s include the opening cysteine and the closing phenylalanine or tryptophan. Fields, in order: clone size, D gene, J gene, V gene, CDR3 protein, CDR3 DNA. D genes are given only for firm matches. Only part of the rows carry a size: once, few, many, or a class if the clone is expanded.

size: .
D: .
J: TRBJ1-5
V: TRBV6-1
CDR3: CASSGGGRQPQHF
DNA: TGTGCCAGCAGTGGGGGAGGGCGCCAGCCCCAGCATTTT

size: few
D: .
J: TRBJ2-1
V: TRBV7-9
CDR3: CASSLFRVGVEDEQFF
DNA: TGTGCCAGCAGCTTATTCAGGGTGGGTGTTGAGGATGAGCAGTTCTTC

size: .
D: .
J: TRBJ2-7
V: TRBV4-1
CDR3: CASSQTVYYEQYF
DNA: TGCGCCAGCAGCCAAACAGTCTACTACGAGCAGTACTTC

size: .
D: .
J: TRBJ2-3
V: TRBV10-3
CDR3: CAIMAVGGGGTDTQYF
DNA: TGTGCCATCATGGCGGTAGGGGGGGGTGGCACAGATACGCAGTATTTT

size: .
D: TRBD1
J: TRBJ2-1
V: TRBV5-1
CDR3: CASLRGTGGWDEQFF
DNA: TGCGCCAGCCTCAGGGGGACAGGGGGCTGGGATGAGCAGTTCTTC

size: .
D: .
J: TRBJ1-2
V: TRBV19
CDR3: CASREQSFSANYGYTF
DNA: TGTGCCAGTAGGGAACAGAGTTTCTCAGCTAACTATGGCTACACCTTC

size: .
D: .
J: TRBJ2-2
V: TRBV2
CDR3: CASSSYTGELFF
DNA: TGTGCCAGCAGCTCCTACACCGGGGAGCTGTTTTTT

size: .
D: .
J: TRBJ1-2
V: TRBV28
CDR3: CASSSGQFYGYTF
DNA: TGTGCCAGCAGCTCCGGACAGTTCTATGGCTACACCTTC

size: few
D: .
J: TRBJ1-2
V: TRBV5-6
CDR3: CASSLPQGRSGYTF
DNA: TGTGCCAGCAGCTTGCCACAAGGGCGGAGTGGCTACACCTTC

size: .
D: .
J: TRBJ1-6
V: TRBV6-6
CDR3: CASSPTGQSPLHF
DNA: TGTGCCAGCAGCCCCACCGGACAGTCACCCCTCCACTTT

size: once
D: TRBD1
J: TRBJ1-1
V: TRBV5-1
CDR3: CASSLNAGTGGAFF
DNA: TGCGCCAGCAGCCTGAACGCCGGGACAGGGGGAGCTTTCTTT

size: few
D: .
J: TRBJ2-1
V: TRBV19
CDR3: CASLQGGGAYNEQFF
DNA: TGTGCCAGCCTACAGGGCGGGGGCGCCTACAATGAGCAGTTCTTC

size: .
D: .
J: TRBJ2-7
V: TRBV30
CDR3: CAWTRGAGASYEQYF
DNA: TGTGCCTGGACTCGCGGGGCAGGGGCCTCCTACGAGCAGTACTTC

size: .
D: TRBD1
J: TRBJ1-2
V: TRBV28
CDR3: CASTINRDSGGYTF
DNA: TGTGCCAGCACTATTAACCGGGACAGTGGAGGCTACACCTTC

size: few
D: .
J: TRBJ1-5
V: TRBV5-1
CDR3: CASSLGTESNQPQHF
DNA: TGCGCCAGCAGCTTGGGCACGGAGAGCAATCAGCCCCAGCATTTT

size: medium-sized
D: .
J: TRBJ2-7
V: TRBV7-9
CDR3: CASRAAYEQYF
DNA: TGTGCCAGCAGGGCTGCCTACGAGCAGTACTTC

size: .
D: .
J: TRBJ1-4
V: TRBV6-5
CDR3: CASSYSGNSEKLFF
DNA: TGTGCCAGCAGTTACTCAGGAAACTCTGAAAAACTGTTTTTT

size: few
D: .
J: TRBJ2-6
V: TRBV12-5
CDR3: CASGLYRRGANVLTF
DNA: TGTGCTAGTGGTTTATATCGGAGAGGGGCCAACGTCCTGACTTTC

size: .
D: .
J: TRBJ2-7
V: TRBV5-1
CDR3: CASSFQGGGYEQYF
DNA: TGCGCCAGCAGCTTTCAGGGTGGGGGATACGAGCAGTACTTC

size: few
D: .
J: TRBJ1-2
V: TRBV6-5
CDR3: CASRPPATAYGYTF
DNA: TGTGCCAGCAGGCCCCCCGCAACGGCCTATGGCTACACCTTC

size: .
D: TRBD2
J: TRBJ2-3
V: TRBV7-8
CDR3: CASSLTSGSVDTQYF
DNA: TGTGCCAGCAGCTTGACTAGCGGGTCCGTAGATACGCAGTATTTT

size: .
D: .
J: TRBJ1-3
V: TRBV4-1
CDR3: CASSQAEVWSGNTIYF
DNA: TGCGCCAGCAGCCAAGCTGAGGTATGGTCTGGAAACACCATATATTTT

size: .
D: .
J: TRBJ2-5
V: TRBV15
CDR3: CATSRDRVTQYF
DNA: TGTGCCACCAGCAGAGATCGGGTGACCCAGTACTTC

size: .
D: .
J: TRBJ1-4
V: TRBV27
CDR3: CASSFGSGTGHEKLFF
DNA: .

size: .
D: .
J: TRBJ1-2
V: TRBV5-1
CDR3: CASSFGAERRNYGYTF
DNA: TGCGCCAGCAGCTTCGGGGCGGAGCGGAGAAACTATGGCTACACCTTC

size: .
D: .
J: TRBJ1-2
V: TRBV19
CDR3: CASSIDTEYGYTF
DNA: TGTGCCAGTAGTATTGATACAGAGTATGGCTACACCTTC

size: .
D: TRBD1
J: TRBJ1-5
V: TRBV2
CDR3: CASNRQGRIYQPQHF
DNA: TGTGCCAGCAACAGACAGGGGCGCATTTATCAGCCCCAGCATTTT

size: .
D: TRBD1
J: TRBJ1-2
V: TRBV19
CDR3: CASRDRVGWGYTF
DNA: TGTGCCAGCCGGGACAGGGTAGGGTGGGGCTACACCTTC

size: .
D: TRBD1
J: TRBJ2-7
V: TRBV11-2
CDR3: CASSRGTGGLNEQYF
DNA: TGTGCCAGCAGCAGAGGGACAGGGGGTTTGAACGAGCAGTACTTC

size: .
D: .
J: TRBJ2-7
V: TRBV6-5
CDR3: CASKQGFSYEQYF
DNA: TGTGCCAGCAAACAGGGATTCTCCTACGAGCAGTACTTC

size: few
D: TRBD1
J: TRBJ2-3
V: TRBV5-1
CDR3: CASSLTGGEDTQYF
DNA: TGCGCCAGCAGCTTGACAGGGGGCGAGGATACGCAGTATTTT

size: once
D: .
J: TRBJ2-1
V: TRBV7-8
CDR3: CASTGRRTLNEQFF
DNA: TGTGCCAGCACCGGTCGGCGAACGCTCAATGAGCAGTTCTTC

size: .
D: .
J: TRBJ2-5
V: TRBV11-3
CDR3: CASSPGLRRQETQYF
DNA: TGTGCCAGCAGCCCGGGACTGAGGCGACAAGAGACCCAGTACTTC

size: medium-sized
D: TRBD2
J: TRBJ2-7
V: TRBV7-9
CDR3: CASSPGRGSREQYF
DNA: TGTGCCAGCAGCCCCGGGAGGGGGTCTCGCGAGCAGTACTTC

size: .
D: TRBD1
J: TRBJ1-6
V: TRBV5-8
CDR3: CASSVRGHSPLHF
DNA: TGTGCCAGCAGCGTCAGGGGGCACTCACCCCTCCACTTT

size: .
D: .
J: TRBJ1-5
V: TRBV19
CDR3: CASSIGGAGQPQHF
DNA: TGTGCCAGTAGTATTGGGGGGGCCGGACAGCCCCAGCATTTT

size: few
D: TRBD1
J: TRBJ1-6
V: TRBV4-2
CDR3: CASSQPYRDSSYNSPLHF
DNA: TGTGCCAGCAGCCAACCCTACAGGGACAGCTCCTATAATTCACCCCTCCACTTT

size: once
D: .
J: TRBJ2-7
V: TRBV5-1
CDR3: CASSLSEGTGRTYEQYF
DNA: TGCGCCAGCAGCTTGTCTGAGGGCACAGGGAGAACCTACGAGCAGTACTTC

size: medium-sized
D: .
J: TRBJ1-6
V: TRBV14
CDR3: CASSQALGGQPRVALHF
DNA: TGTGCCAGCAGCCAAGCCCTCGGAGGACAACCTCGGGTGGCCCTCCACTTT

size: .
D: .
J: TRBJ1-2
V: TRBV7-9
CDR3: CASSLQSSPSYGYTF
DNA: TGTGCCAGCAGCCTTCAATCGTCCCCCTCCTATGGCTACACCTTC

size: few
D: .
J: TRBJ1-1
V: TRBV4-1
CDR3: CASSQEFYGGKTEAFF
DNA: TGCGCCAGCAGCCAAGAATTTTACGGAGGGAAGACTGAAGCTTTCTTT

size: few
D: .
J: TRBJ1-1
V: TRBV11-2
CDR3: CASSLGHGARSWLRF
DNA: TGTGCCAGCAGCTTGGGCCATGGGGCGAGGTCGTGGTTGAGGTTT

size: .
D: TRBD2
J: TRBJ2-5
V: TRBV5-1
CDR3: CASSRYGTSGGETQYF
DNA: TGCGCCAGCAGCCGCTACGGGACTAGCGGGGGAGAGACCCAGTACTTC

size: .
D: .
J: TRBJ2-1
V: TRBV7-3
CDR3: CASSPAGGTHYNEQFF
DNA: TGTGCCAGCAGCCCAGCAGGGGGGACACACTACAATGAGCAGTTCTTC

size: .
D: .
J: TRBJ2-7
V: TRBV6-5
CDR3: CASSAGYEQYF
DNA: TGTGCCAGCAGTGCGGGATACGAGCAGTACTTC

size: .
D: .
J: TRBJ2-3
V: TRBV7-2
CDR3: CASSLTDTQYF
DNA: TGTGCCAGCAGCCTGACAGATACGCAGTATTTT

size: .
D: .
J: TRBJ2-3
V: TRBV5-1
CDR3: CASSLKREAQYF
DNA: TGCGCCAGCAGCTTGAAAAGAGAAGCGCAGTATTTT

size: few
D: .
J: TRBJ1-5
V: TRBV4-1
CDR3: CASSQGTDQPQHF
DNA: TGCGCCAGCAGCCAAGGGACAGATCAGCCCCAGCATTTT

size: .
D: .
J: TRBJ2-7
V: TRBV5-6
CDR3: CASSLALDIYEQYF
DNA: TGTGCCAGCAGCTTGGCCCTGGACATCTACGAGCAGTACTTC

size: .
D: .
J: TRBJ2-3
V: TRBV5-6
CDR3: CASSLATDTQYF
DNA: TGTGCCAGCAGCTTGGCCACAGATACGCAGTATTTT

size: .
D: TRBD1
J: TRBJ1-2
V: TRBV28
CDR3: CASSPDRDYGYTF
DNA: TGTGCCAGCAGCCCGGACAGGGACTATGGCTACACCTTC

size: once
D: .
J: TRBJ2-6
V: TRBV19
CDR3: CASAWRAYSGANVLTF
DNA: TGTGCTAGTGCCTGGAGGGCATATTCTGGGGCCAACGTCCTGACTTTC

size: .
D: .
J: TRBJ2-2
V: TRBV5-1
CDR3: CASSPLVGTGELFF
DNA: TGCGCCAGCAGCCCCCTAGTAGGGACCGGGGAGCTGTTTTTT

size: .
D: .
J: TRBJ1-1
V: TRBV30
CDR3: CACARRTEAFF
DNA: TGTGCCTGCGCCCGTAGGACTGAAGCTTTCTTT

size: .
D: .
J: TRBJ2-5
V: TRBV5-1
CDR3: CASSLAGWWRINQETQYF
DNA: TGCGCCAGCAGCTTGGCCGGTTGGTGGCGAATAAACCAAGAGACCCAGTACTTC

size: few
D: TRBD2
J: TRBJ2-7
V: TRBV6-5
CDR3: CASSYSRTSGYEQYF
DNA: TGTGCCAGCAGTTACTCCCGGACTAGCGGCTACGAGCAGTACTTC

size: .
D: .
J: TRBJ1-5
V: TRBV15
CDR3: CATSRAYDSGYSNQPQHF
DNA: TGTGCCACCAGCAGAGCGTACGACAGTGGGTATAGCAATCAGCCCCAGCATTTT